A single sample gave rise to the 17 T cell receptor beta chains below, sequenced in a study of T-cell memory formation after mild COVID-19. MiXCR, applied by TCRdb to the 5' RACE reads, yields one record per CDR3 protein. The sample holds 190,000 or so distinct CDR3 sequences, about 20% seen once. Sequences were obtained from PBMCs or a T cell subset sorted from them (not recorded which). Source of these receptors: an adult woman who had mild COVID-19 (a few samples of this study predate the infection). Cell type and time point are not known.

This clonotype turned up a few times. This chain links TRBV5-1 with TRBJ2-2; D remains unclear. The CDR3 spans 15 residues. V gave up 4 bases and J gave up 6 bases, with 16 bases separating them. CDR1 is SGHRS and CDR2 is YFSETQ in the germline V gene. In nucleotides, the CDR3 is TGCGCCAGCAGCCCGGACCTTCCAAGGGCCGGGGAGCTGTTTTTT. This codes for CASSPDLPRAGELFF.

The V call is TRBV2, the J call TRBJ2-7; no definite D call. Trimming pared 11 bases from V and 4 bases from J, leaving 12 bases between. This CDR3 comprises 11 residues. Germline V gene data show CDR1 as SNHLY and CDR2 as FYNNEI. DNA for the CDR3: TGTGCCTTCTCCCTCGGATACGAGCAGTACTTC. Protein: CAFSLGYEQYF.

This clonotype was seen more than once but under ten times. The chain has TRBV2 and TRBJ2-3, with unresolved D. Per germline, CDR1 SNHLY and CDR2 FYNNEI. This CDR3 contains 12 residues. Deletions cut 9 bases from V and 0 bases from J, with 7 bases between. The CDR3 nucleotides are TGTGCCAGACAGACTAGCACAGATACGCAGTATTTT. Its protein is CARQTSTDTQYF.

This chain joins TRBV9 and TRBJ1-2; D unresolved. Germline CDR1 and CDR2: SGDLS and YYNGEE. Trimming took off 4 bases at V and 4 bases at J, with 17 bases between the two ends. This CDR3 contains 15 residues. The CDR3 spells CASSSFEGTSYGYTF. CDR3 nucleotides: TGTGCCAGCAGCAGCTTCGAGGGAACCAGCTATGGCTACACCTTC.

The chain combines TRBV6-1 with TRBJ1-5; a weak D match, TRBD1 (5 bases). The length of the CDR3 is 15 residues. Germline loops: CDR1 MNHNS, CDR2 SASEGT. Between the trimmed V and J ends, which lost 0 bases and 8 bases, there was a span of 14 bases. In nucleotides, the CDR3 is TGTGCCAGCAGTGAAGCAGCAGGGTCCGGCAAGCCCCAGCATTTT. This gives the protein CASSEAAGSGKPQHF.

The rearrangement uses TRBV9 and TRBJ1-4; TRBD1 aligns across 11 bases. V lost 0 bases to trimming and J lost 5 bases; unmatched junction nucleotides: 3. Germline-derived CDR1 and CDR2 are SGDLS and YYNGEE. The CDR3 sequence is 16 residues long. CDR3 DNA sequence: TGTGCCAGCAGCGTAGGAGGGACAGGGGGAAATGAAAAACTGTTTTTT. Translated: CASSVGGTGGNEKLFF.

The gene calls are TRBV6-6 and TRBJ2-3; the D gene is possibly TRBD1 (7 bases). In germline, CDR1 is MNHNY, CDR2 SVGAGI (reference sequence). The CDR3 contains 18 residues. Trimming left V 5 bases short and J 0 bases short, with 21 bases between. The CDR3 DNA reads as TGTGCCAGCAGTCTCACAGCAGGGGGGTGGACTAGCACAGATACGCAGTATTTT. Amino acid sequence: CASSLTAGGWTSTDTQYF.

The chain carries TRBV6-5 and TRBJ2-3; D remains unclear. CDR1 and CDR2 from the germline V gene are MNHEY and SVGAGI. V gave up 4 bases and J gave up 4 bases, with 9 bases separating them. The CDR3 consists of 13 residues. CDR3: CASSSHQSDTQYF. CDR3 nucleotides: TGTGCCAGCAGTTCCCATCAGTCAGATACGCAGTATTTT.

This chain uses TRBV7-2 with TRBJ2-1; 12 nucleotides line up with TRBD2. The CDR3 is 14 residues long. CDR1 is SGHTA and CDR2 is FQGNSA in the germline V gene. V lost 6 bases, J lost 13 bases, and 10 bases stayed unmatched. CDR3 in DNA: TGTGCCAGCAGACCTAGCGGGAGGGCCGAGCTCCAGTTCTTC. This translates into CASRPSGRAELQFF.

CDR3 amino acids: CASSQELAGTYEQYF. CDR3 nucleotide sequence: TGTGCCAGCAGCCAAGAATTAGCGGGGACCTACGAGCAGTACTTC. The chain employs TRBV3-1 and TRBJ2-7, with 8 bases identical to TRBD2. This CDR3 is built from 15 residues. The V gene end was trimmed by 0 bases and the J gene end by 2 bases; junction bases not matched to a gene: 3. Germline loops: CDR1 LGHDT, CDR2 YNNKEL (reference sequence).

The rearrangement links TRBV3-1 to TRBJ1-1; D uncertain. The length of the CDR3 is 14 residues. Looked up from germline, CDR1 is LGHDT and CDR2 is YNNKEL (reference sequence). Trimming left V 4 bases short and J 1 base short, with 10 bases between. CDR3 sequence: CASSRGRWNTEAFF. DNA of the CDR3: TGTGCCAGCAGCCGCGGGCGGTGGAACACTGAAGCTTTCTTT. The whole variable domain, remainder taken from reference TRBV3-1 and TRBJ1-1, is DTAVSQTPKYLVTQMGNDKSIKCEQNLGHDTMYWYKQDSKKFLKIMFSYNNKELIINETVPNRFSPKSPDKAHLNLHINSLELGDSAVYFCASSRGRWNTEAFFGQGTRLTVV.

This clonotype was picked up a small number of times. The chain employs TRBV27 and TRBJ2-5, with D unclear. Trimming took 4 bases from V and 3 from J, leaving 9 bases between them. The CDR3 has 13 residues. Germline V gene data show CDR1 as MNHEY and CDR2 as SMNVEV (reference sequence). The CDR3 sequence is CASSYGGKETQYF. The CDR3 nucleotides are TGTGCCAGCAGTTACGGCGGAAAAGAGACCCAGTACTTC.

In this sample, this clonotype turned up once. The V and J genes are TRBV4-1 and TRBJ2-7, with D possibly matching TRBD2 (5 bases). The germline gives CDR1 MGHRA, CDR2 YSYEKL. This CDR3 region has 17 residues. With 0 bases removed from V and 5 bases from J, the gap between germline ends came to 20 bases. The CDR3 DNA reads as TGCGCCAGCAGCCAAGAACATCGGGGAGACTCGCCCCACGAGCAGTACTTC. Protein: CASSQEHRGDSPHEQYF.

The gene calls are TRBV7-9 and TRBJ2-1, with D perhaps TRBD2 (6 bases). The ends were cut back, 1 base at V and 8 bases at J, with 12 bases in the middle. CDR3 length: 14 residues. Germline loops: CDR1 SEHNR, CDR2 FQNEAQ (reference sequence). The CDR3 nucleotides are TGTGCCAGCAGCTTAGGCACAGGCGGGGATGAGCAGTTCTTC. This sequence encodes CASSLGTGGDEQFF.

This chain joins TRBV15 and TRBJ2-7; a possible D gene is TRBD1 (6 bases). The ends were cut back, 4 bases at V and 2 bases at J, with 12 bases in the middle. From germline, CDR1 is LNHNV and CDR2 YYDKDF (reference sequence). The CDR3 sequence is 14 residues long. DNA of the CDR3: TGTGCCACCAGCACGGTAGGACAGACCTACGAGCAGTACTTC. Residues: CATSTVGQTYEQYF.

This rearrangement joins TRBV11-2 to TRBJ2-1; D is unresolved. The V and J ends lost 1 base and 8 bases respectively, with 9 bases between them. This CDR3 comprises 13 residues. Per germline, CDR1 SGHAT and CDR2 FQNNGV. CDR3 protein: CASSLAIPDEQFF. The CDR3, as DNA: TGTGCCAGCAGCTTAGCCATCCCGGATGAGCAGTTCTTC.

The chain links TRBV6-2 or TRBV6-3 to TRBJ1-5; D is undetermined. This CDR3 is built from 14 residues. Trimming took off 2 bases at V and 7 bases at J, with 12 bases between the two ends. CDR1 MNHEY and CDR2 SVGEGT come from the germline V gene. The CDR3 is CASSYGTAGQPQHF. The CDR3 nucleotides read TGTGCCAGCAGTTACGGCACAGCGGGGCAGCCCCAGCATTTT.